Sequencing of this TCR beta chain was carried out in a study of regulatory T cells in long-lasting Graves disease. The time point was: newly diagnosed GD, antithyroid drugs for less than 3 months. After RNA was extracted from PBMCs, the TCR library was made from it. The TCR beta library used iRepertoire HTBI primers with Arm-PCR amplification of CDR3. Via MiXCR, TCRdb re-called the multiplex PCR reads, giving one row per CDR3 protein. The table shows roughly 420,000 distinct CDR3 sequences, with roughly 17% occurring only once. Trimming stripped 2 bases from V and 0 bases from J, with 10 bases between. The CDR3 consists of 15 residues. From germline, CDR1 is MDHEN and CDR2 SYDVKM. The data also belong to a second study, concerning T cells in Graves' hyperthyroidism and ophthalmopathy.

Sequencing was performed on peripheral blood mononuclear cells (PBMCs), taken at new diagnosis, from a patient treated with antithyroid drugs. The chain carries TRBV28 and TRBJ2-5; D could derive from TRBD1 or TRBD2 (5 bases each). The receptor's source is a woman younger than 45 with Graves disease. CDR3 in amino acids: CASSLPSGHQETQYF. The DNA of the CDR3 is TGTGCCAGCAGTTTACCCTCGGGGCACCAAGAGACCCAGTACTTC.